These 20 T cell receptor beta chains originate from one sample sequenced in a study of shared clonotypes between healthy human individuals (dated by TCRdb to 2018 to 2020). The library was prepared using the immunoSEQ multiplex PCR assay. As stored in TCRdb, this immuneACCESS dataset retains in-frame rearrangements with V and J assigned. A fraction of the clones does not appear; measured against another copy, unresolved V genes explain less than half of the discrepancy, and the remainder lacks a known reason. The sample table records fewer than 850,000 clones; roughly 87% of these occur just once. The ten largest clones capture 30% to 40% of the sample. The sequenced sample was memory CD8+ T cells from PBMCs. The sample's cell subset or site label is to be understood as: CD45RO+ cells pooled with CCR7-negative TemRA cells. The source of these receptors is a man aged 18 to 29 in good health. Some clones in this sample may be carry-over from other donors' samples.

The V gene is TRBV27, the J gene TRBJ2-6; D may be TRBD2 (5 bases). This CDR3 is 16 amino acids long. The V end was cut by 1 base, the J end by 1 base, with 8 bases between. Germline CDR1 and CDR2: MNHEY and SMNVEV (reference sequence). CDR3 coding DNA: TGTGCCAGCAGTTTATTAACGGGGTCTGGGGCCAACGTCCTGACTTTC. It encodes CASSLLTGSGANVLTF.

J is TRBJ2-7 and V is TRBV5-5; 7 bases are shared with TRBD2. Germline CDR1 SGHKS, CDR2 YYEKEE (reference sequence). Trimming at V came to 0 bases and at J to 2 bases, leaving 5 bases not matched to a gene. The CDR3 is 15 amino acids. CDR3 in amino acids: CASSLELARTYEQYF. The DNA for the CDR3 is TGTGCCAGCAGCTTGGAACTAGCGAGAACCTACGAGCAGTACTTC.

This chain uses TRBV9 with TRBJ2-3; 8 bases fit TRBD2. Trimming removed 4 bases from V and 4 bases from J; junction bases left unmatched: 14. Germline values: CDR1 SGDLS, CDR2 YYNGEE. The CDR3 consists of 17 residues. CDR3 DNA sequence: TGTGCCAGCAGCCTTATTGAATCCAGCGGGAGTGCAGATACGCAGTATTTT. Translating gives CASSLIESSGSADTQYF.

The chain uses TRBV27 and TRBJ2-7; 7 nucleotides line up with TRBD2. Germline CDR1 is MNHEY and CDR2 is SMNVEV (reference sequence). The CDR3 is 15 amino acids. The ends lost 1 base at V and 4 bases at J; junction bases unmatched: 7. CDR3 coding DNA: TGTGCCAGCAGTTTATATCGGGGAGGGCGGTACGAGCAGTACTTC. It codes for CASSLYRGGRYEQYF.

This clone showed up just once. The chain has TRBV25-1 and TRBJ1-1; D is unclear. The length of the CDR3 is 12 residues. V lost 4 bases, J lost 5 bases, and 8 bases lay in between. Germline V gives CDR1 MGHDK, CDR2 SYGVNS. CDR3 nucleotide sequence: TGTGCCAGCAGTGTGGGAAGGACTGAAGCTTTCTTT. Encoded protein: CASSVGRTEAFF.

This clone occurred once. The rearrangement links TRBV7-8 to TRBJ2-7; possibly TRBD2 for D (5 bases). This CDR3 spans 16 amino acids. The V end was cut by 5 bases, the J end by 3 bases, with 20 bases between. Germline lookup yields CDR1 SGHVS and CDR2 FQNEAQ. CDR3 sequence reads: CASSPVGGEGGYEQYF. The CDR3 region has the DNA TGTGCCAGCAGCCCTGTCGGAGGCGAAGGTGGCTACGAGCAGTACTTC.

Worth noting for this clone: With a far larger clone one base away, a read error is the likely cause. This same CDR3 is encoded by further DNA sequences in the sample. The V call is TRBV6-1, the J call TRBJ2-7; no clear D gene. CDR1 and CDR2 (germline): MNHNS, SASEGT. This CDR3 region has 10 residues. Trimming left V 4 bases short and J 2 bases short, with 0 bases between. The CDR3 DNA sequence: TGTGCCAGCAGTGCCTACGAGCAGTACTTC. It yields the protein CASSAYEQYF.

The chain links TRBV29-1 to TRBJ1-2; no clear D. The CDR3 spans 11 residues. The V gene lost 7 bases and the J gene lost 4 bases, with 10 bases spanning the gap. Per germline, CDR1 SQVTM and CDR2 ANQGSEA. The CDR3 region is CSAEWGYGYTF. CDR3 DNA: TGCAGCGCCGAATGGGGCTATGGCTACACCTTC.

CDR3 loop: CASRGGRTEAFF. In DNA, the CDR3 is TGTGCCAGCAGGGGGGGGAGGACTGAAGCTTTCTTT. The chain carries TRBV6-1 and TRBJ1-1, with D perhaps TRBD1 (5 bases). Looked up from germline, CDR1 is MNHNS and CDR2 is SASEGT. V was clipped by 6 bases and J by 5 bases, with 10 bases between them. This CDR3 contains 12 residues.

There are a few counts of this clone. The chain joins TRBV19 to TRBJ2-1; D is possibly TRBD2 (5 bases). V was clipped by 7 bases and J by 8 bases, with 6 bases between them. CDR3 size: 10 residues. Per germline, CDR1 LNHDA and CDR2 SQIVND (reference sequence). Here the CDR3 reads CASKGDEQFF. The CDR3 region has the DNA TGTGCCAGTAAGGGAGATGAGCAGTTCTTC.

The CDR3 sequence is CASSRNTPPQHF. CDR3 nucleotide sequence: TGTGCCAGCAGCCGTAATACCCCCCCCCAGCATTTT. The rearrangement uses TRBV28 and TRBJ1-5, with D uncertain. V gave up 6 bases and J gave up 10 bases, with 13 bases separating them. The germline gives CDR1 MDHEN, CDR2 SYDVKM. The CDR3 sequence is 12 residues long.

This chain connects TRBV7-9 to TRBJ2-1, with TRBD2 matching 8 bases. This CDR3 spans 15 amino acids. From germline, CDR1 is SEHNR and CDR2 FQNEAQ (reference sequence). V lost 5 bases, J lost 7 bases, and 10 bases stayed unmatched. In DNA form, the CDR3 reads TGTGCCAGCAGCACACGACTAGCGTATTCTAATGAGCAGTTCTTC. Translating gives CASSTRLAYSNEQFF.

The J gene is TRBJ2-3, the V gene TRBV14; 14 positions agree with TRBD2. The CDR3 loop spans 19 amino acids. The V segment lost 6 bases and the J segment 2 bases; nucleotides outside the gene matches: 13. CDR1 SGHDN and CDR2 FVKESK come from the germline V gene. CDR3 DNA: TGTGCCAGCAGTCAGACCCCGGGACTAGCGGGAGCTCACACAGATACGCAGTATTTT. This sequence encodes CASSQTPGLAGAHTDTQYF.

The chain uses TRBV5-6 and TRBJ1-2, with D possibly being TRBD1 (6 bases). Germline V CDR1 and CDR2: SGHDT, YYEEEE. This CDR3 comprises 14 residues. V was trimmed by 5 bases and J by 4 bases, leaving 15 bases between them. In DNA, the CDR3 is TGTGCCAGCAGAGCCGTCGACAGGTTCTATGGCTACACCTTC. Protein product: CASRAVDRFYGYTF.

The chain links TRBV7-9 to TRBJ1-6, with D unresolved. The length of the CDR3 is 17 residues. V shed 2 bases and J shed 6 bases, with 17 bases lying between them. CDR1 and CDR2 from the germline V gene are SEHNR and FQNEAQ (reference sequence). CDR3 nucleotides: TGTGCCAGCAGCTTATCTCCCGGCAGCCCCGGTAATTCACCCCTCCACTTT. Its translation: CASSLSPGSPGNSPLHF.

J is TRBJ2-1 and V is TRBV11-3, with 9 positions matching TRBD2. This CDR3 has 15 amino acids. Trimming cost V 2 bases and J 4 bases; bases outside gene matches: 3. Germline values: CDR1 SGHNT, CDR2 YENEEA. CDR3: CASSLSLAGYNEQFF. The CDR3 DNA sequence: TGTGCCAGCAGCTTAAGTCTAGCGGGGTACAATGAGCAGTTCTTC.

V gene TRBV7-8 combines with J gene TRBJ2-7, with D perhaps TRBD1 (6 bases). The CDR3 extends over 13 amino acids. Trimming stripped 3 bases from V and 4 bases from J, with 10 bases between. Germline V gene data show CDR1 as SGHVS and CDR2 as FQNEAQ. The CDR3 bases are TGTGCCAGCAGCTTCGACAGGAGTTACGAGCAGTACTTC. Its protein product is CASSFDRSYEQYF. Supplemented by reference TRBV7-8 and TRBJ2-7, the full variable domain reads GAGVSQSPRYKVAKRGQDVALRCDPISGHVSLFWYQQALGQGPEFLTYFQNEAQLDKSGLPSDRFFAERPEGSVSTLKIQRTQQEDSAVYLCASSFDRSYEQYFGPGTRLTVT.

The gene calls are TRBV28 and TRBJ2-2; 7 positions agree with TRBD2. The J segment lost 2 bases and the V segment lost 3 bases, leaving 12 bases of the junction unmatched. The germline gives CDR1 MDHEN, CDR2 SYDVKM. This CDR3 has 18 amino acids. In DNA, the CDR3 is TGTGCCAGCAGTTTTGGGTGGGTCGCGGGAGCTAACACCGGGGAGCTGTTTTTT. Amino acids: CASSFGWVAGANTGELFF.

CDR3 bases: TGTGCCAGCAGCTTAGCGCGGCCCACAGATACGCAGTATTTT. Its protein is CASSLARPTDTQYF. The chain combines TRBV7-9 with TRBJ2-3; D remains ambiguous. Germline V gene data show CDR1 as SEHNR and CDR2 as FQNEAQ (reference sequence). The CDR3 is 14 amino acids. The germline V and J ends were trimmed by 0 bases and 2 bases, with 6 bases remaining between them.

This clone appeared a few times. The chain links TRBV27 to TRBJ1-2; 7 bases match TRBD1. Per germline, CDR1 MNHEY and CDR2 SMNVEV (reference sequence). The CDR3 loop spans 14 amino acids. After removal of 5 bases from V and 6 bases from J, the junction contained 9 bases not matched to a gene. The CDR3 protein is CASSQGGAVNGYTF. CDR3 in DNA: TGTGCCAGCAGTCAAGGGGGCGCGGTGAATGGCTACACCTTC.